These T cell receptor beta chains were read from a single sample in a study of beta chain features in type 1 diabetes. Libraries were prepared by immunoSEQ multiplex PCR; TCRdb keeps only in-frame clonotypes and omits some of them. The data contain 500,000 to 800,000 clones, roughly an eighth of them singletons. The specimen sequenced was naive CD4+ T cells from blood. The receptor source for this set is a man aged 30 to 45 with type 1 diabetes. The CDR3 runs from the conserved cysteine through the conserved F or W. D genes are given only for firm matches. The listing skips clone size in some rows; elsewhere it reads once, few, many or a size class.

CASSLRRTGADTQYF	TGCGCCAGCAGCCTACGGCGGACGGGGGCAGATACGCAGTATTTT	NA	NA	TRBV4-1	TRBJ2-3
CASSFRVSPLHF	TGTGCCAGCAGTTTCAGGGTTTCACCCCTCCACTTT	NA	NA	TRBV6-6	TRBJ1-6
CASSVTMGTEAFF	TGTGCCAGCAGTGTCACGATGGGCACTGAAGCTTTCTTT	NA	NA	TRBV6-1	TRBJ1-1
CASSFPQSSGANVLTF	TGTGCCAGCAGTTTCCCCCAAAGCTCTGGGGCCAACGTCCTGACTTTC	few	NA	TRBV28	TRBJ2-6
CASSYWTGAYNEQFF	TGCGCCAGCAGCTACTGGACAGGGGCATACAATGAGCAGTTCTTC	NA	TRBD1	TRBV4-3	TRBJ2-1
CASSEYGAGVDSPLHF	TGTGCCAGCAGTGAATACGGGGCAGGGGTGGATTCACCCCTCCACTTT	few	NA	TRBV25-1	TRBJ1-6
CASSLRGRYEQYF	TGTGCCAGCAGCCTTCGAGGGAGATACGAGCAGTACTTC	once	NA	TRBV7-9	TRBJ2-7
CASSLVVSDTQYF	TGTGCCAGCAGCTTAGTGGTTTCGGATACGCAGTATTTT	NA	NA	TRBV7-9	TRBJ2-3
CASSLDNLGEKLFF	TGTGCCAGCAGCTTAGACAATTTAGGAGAAAAACTGTTTTTT	NA	NA	TRBV7-6	TRBJ1-4
CSVARGLGTGELFF	TGCAGCGTTGCTCGAGGATTAGGCACCGGGGAGCTGTTTTTT	few	NA	TRBV29-1	TRBJ2-2
CASSTVPYGYTF	TGTGCCAGTAGTACGGTTCCCTATGGCTACACCTTC	few	NA	TRBV19	TRBJ1-2
CASFDYGYTF	TGTGCCAGCTTTGACTATGGCTACACCTTC	NA	NA	TRBV25-1	TRBJ1-2
CASSRDRDYNEQFF	TGTGCCAGCAGCCGGGACAGGGATTACAATGAGCAGTTCTTC	NA	TRBD1	TRBV2	TRBJ2-1
CASSEWGLEYNEQFF	TGTGCCAGCAGTGAATGGGGGCTGGAGTACAATGAGCAGTTCTTC	NA	NA	TRBV25-1	TRBJ2-1
CSVYRGQVEAFF	TGCAGCGTTTACAGGGGGCAGGTTGAAGCTTTCTTT	NA	TRBD1	TRBV29-1	TRBJ1-1
CASSEGGTSGVLYNEQFF	TGTGCCAGCAGTGAAGGAGGGACTAGCGGGGTACTCTACAATGAGCAGTTCTTC	few	TRBD2	TRBV6-1	TRBJ2-1
CSVRATNEKLFF	TGCAGCGTTCGGGCAACTAATGAAAAACTGTTTTTT	few	NA	TRBV29-1	TRBJ1-4
CASSLGPDEQYF	TGTGCCAGCAGCTTAGGACCTGACGAGCAGTACTTC	once	NA	TRBV7-2	TRBJ2-7
CASAYSGGADTQYF	TGTGCTAGTGCCTATAGCGGGGGGGCGGATACGCAGTATTTT	NA	TRBD2	TRBV12-5	TRBJ2-3
CASSLGTGADGELFF	TGTGCCAGCAGCCTTGGGACAGGGGCGGACGGGGAGCTGTTTTTT	few	TRBD1	TRBV7-9	TRBJ2-2
CASSLVSGNEQFF	TGTGCCAGCAGCTTAGTTTCGGGGAATGAGCAGTTCTTC	NA	NA	TRBV11-2	TRBJ2-1
CASSLSENTEAFF	TGTGCCAGCAGTTTATCTGAGAACACTGAAGCTTTCTTT	NA	NA	TRBV27	TRBJ1-1
CASSFPGVIYGYTF	TGTGCCAGCAGCTTCCCAGGGGTAATCTATGGCTACACCTTC	few	NA	TRBV7-2	TRBJ1-2
CASTPGTTYYEQYF	TGTGCCAGCACCCCCGGGACGACCTACTACGAGCAGTACTTC	NA	NA	TRBV28	TRBJ2-7
CAISDWAGYYGYTF	TGTGCCATCAGTGATTGGGCGGGGTACTATGGCTACACCTTC	few	NA	TRBV10-3	TRBJ1-2
CASSVSGGNYEQYF	TGTGCCAGCAGCGTTAGCGGGGGGAACTACGAGCAGTACTTC	few	TRBD2	TRBV9	TRBJ2-7
CASSPPGTGGVGGYTF	TGTGCCAGCAGTCCTCCCGGGACAGGGGGCGTAGGTGGCTACACCTTC	NA	TRBD1	TRBV25-1	TRBJ1-2
CASSFSNYPYNEQFF	TGTGCCAGCAGCTTCAGTAACTATCCGTACAATGAGCAGTTCTTC	NA	NA	TRBV7-8	TRBJ2-1
CASSKSQMAKNIQYF	TGTGCCAGCAGCAAAAGCCAGATGGCCAAAAACATTCAGTACTTC	NA	NA	TRBV7-2	TRBJ2-4
CASSYFPHTEAFF	TGTGCCAGCAGTTACTTCCCTCACACTGAAGCTTTCTTT	NA	NA	TRBV6-5	TRBJ1-1
CACSTGSSTDTQYF	TGTGCCTGCTCGACCGGGTCTAGCACAGATACGCAGTATTTT	few	NA	TRBV30	TRBJ2-3
CASSYGRKSSYEQYF	TGTGCCAGCAGTTACGGCAGAAAGAGCTCCTACGAGCAGTACTTC	few	NA	TRBV6-5	TRBJ2-7
CASSLQGQGYYEQYF	TGTGCCAGCAGCCTGCAGGGACAGGGGTATTACGAGCAGTACTTC	few	TRBD1	TRBV7-2	TRBJ2-7
CASSLARVQGQYF	TGTGCCAGCAGCTTAGCGCGGGTTCAGGGGCAGTACTTC	few	NA	TRBV7-2	TRBJ2-7
CASSLSKGSYEQYF	TGTGCCAGCAGCTTATCAAAGGGCTCCTACGAGCAGTACTTC	few	NA	TRBV11-2	TRBJ2-7
CASSQDPGDQRGYTF	TGCGCCAGCAGCCAAGATCCTGGGGACCAGCGAGGCTACACCTTC	few	NA	TRBV4-3	TRBJ1-2
CASRPASGGARNQYF	TGTGCCAGCAGACCAGCCAGCGGGGGGGCCAGGAACCAGTACTTC	few	TRBD2	TRBV28	TRBJ2-5
CASSVDAAAYNVVYTF	TGTGCCAGCAGCGTGGATGCGGCCGCATATAATGTGGTCTACACCTTC	NA	NA	TRBV5-4	TRBJ1-2
CASSVMDPSDEQFF	TGTGCCAGCAGTGTGATGGATCCCAGCGATGAGCAGTTCTTC	few	NA	TRBV25-1	TRBJ2-1
CASSQDPRTEQFF	TGCGCCAGCAGCCAAGATCCAAGGACCGAGCAGTTCTTC	NA	NA	TRBV4-1	TRBJ2-1
CASGLEGNTIYF	TGTGCCAGCGGATTAGAAGGAAACACCATATATTTT	NA	NA	TRBV28	TRBJ1-3
CASRRQGTGNTIYF	TGTGCCAGCAGGCGACAGGGGACTGGAAACACCATATATTTT	NA	TRBD1	TRBV6-6	TRBJ1-3
CASSLLAGFSYEQYF	TGCGCCAGCAGCTTGTTGGCGGGTTTCTCCTACGAGCAGTACTTC	few	NA	TRBV5-1	TRBJ2-7
CASGLTQGREKLFF	TGTGCTAGTGGTTTGACACAGGGCCGAGAAAAACTGTTTTTT	few	NA	TRBV12-5	TRBJ1-4
CASSDTWGAKEQFF	TGTGCCAGCAGCGATACTTGGGGGGCCAAGGAGCAGTTCTTC	NA	NA	TRBV6-6	TRBJ2-1
CASSPAEGSSYEQYF	TGTGCCAGCTCACCGGCAGAGGGGAGCTCCTACGAGCAGTACTTC	NA	NA	TRBV18	TRBJ2-7